This TCR beta chain was profiled in a study of PD-L1 blockade in urothelial cancer. The length of the CDR3 is 16 residues. Germline lookup yields CDR1 SGHRS and CDR2 YFSETQ. The ends lost 0 bases at V and 6 bases at J; junction bases unmatched: 4. Some clones are missing from TCRdb's copy, which holds only in-frame ones; the method was immunoSEQ multiplex PCR. The table has under 95,000 clones, 65% to 85% seen once. Time point described: pretreatment peripheral blood. This clonotype was sampled from a man aged 55 to 69 with urothelial cancer. V and J are TRBV5-1 and TRBJ1-6; TRBD1 matches 9 bases. The sequencing used PBMCs, collected around atezolizumab (anti-PD-L1) treatment. CDR3 in DNA: TGCGCCAGCAGCTTGGCCCTACAGGGGGCTAATTCACCCCTCCACTTT. This encodes CASSLALQGANSPLHF.